This T cell receptor (beta chain) was sequenced for a study of tumor-infiltrating lymphocytes in primary liver carcinoma. Blood RNA originated from unsorted whole blood, with germline DNA additionally extracted. Before surgery, approximately 4.1 milliliters of EDTA blood were taken. Total RNA (roughly 0.45 ug) served as template for TCR beta cDNA synthesis primed by a constant-region primer. The TCR beta library was amplified through three nested multiplex PCR rounds in a modified ARM-PCR procedure. TCRdb re-analysed the multiplex PCR reads in MiXCR, keeping a single row per CDR3 protein. The top ten hold about 6.5% of the sample, which has about 350,000 distinct CDR3 sequences, roughly 61% seen once. The source is a man aged 35-49 years with primary liver carcinoma and hepatitis B virus infection. The material sequenced was peripheral blood.

The CDR3 protein is CASSYGDNYGYTF. The CDR3 DNA sequence: TGTGCCAGCAGTTATGGAGATAACTATGGCTACACCTTC. The chain uses TRBV28 and TRBJ1-2; no reliable D call. Trimming took 4 bases from V and 1 from J, leaving 7 bases between them. Germline V gives CDR1 MDHEN, CDR2 SYDVKM. The CDR3 runs 13 residues.